The clone carrying this TCR beta chain was counted ten times or more. Antigen unknown. The source of the sample is a study of human T cells and chemical hapten exposure. TCRdb fed the RACE reads into MiXCR, producing one record per CDR3 protein. The sample yields about 82,000 distinct CDR3 sequences, 6.5% to 8% seen once. Stated time point: patch test 2, 6 weeks after DPC sensitization. Specified treatment: therapeutic diphenylcyclopropenone sensitization with weekly scalp DPC. Overall study results and limits: The count of PT1 expanded TCRs correlated positively with patch test score.

J was trimmed by 1 base and V by 6 bases; bases with no gene match: 8. CDR1 is SGHAT, CDR2 FQNNGV, per germline. This CDR3 is 16 amino acids long. This receptor was taken from a woman aged 25-40 years with alopecia areata. Some clones in this sample may be carry-over from other donors' samples. Material: whole blood, obtained in connection with sensitization to the hapten diphenylcyclopropenone (DPC). The chain couples TRBV11-2 to TRBJ2-7; 11 nucleotides align to TRBD2. CDR3 loop: CASRRVSGGASYEQYF. The CDR3, as DNA: TGTGCCAGCAGGAGGGTTAGCGGGGGGGCGTCCTACGAGCAGTACTTC. Filled out from reference TRBV11-2 and TRBJ2-7, the complete variable domain reads EAGVAQSPRYKIIEKRQSVAFWCNPISGHATLYWYQQILGQGPKLLIQFQNNGVVDDSQLPKDRFSAERLKGVDSTLKIQPAKLEDSAVYLCASRRVSGGASYEQYFGPGTRLTVT.